This T cell receptor (beta chain) was recovered during a study of post-analysis software for immune sequencing data. On the study more broadly: In terms of disease course, relapsing-remitting, secondary progressive and progressive-relapsing multiple sclerosis were included. The study's findings and limits: Strong co-clustering by F measure was seen for same-batch samples. Multiple sclerosis patients had significantly lower normalized Chao1 diversity than controls. Patients carried roughly 5 TRBV segments more frequently than controls did, and TRBV5-6, TRBV5-1 and TRBV20-1 were among them.

Worth noting for this clonotype: Its antigen remains unidentified.

V shed 5 bases and J 3 bases; nucleotides not matched to a gene: 4. CDR3 length equals 14 residues. In germline, CDR1 is MNHNS, CDR2 SASEGT. Researchers reported that TCR beta cDNA libraries carried unique molecular identifiers. T cells numbering about 0.85 to 10 million yielded cDNA molecules that totaled about 500,000. TCRdb processed the PCR reads anew with MiXCR; each CDR3 protein has one entry. The table lists hundreds of thousands of distinct CDR3 sequences, around 40% of them singletons. The V and J genes are TRBV6-1 and TRBJ1-5, with 7 bases identical to TRBD1. This TCR was sampled from a girl aged 10 to 17 with multiple sclerosis. The specimen sequenced was blood. Written as DNA, the CDR3 is TGTGCCAGCAGTACAGGGGTCTTCAATCAGCCCCAGCATTTT. This encodes CASSTGVFNQPQHF.